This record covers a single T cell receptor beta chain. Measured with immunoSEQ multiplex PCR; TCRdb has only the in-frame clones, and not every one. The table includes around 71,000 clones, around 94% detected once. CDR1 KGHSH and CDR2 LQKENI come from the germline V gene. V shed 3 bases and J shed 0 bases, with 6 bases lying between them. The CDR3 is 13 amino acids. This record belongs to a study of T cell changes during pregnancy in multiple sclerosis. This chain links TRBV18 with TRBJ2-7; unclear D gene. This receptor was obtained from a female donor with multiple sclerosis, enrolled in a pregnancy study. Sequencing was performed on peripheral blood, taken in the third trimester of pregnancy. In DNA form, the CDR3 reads TGTGCCAGCTCACCTAACTACTCCTACGAGCAGTACTTC. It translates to CASSPNYSYEQYF. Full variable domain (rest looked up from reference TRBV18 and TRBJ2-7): NAGVMQNPRHLVRRRGQEARLRCSPMKGHSHVYWYRQLPEEGLKFMVYLQKENIIDESGMPKERFSAEFPKEGPSILRIQQVVRGDSAAYFCASSPNYSYEQYFGPGTRLTVT.